This T cell receptor (beta chain) emerged from a study of T cell responses to AZD1222 COVID-19 vaccine. For this clone: Its antigen remains unknown.

Whole-study findings and limits: Reportedly, close to half of spike-specific TCRs are directed against unmutated variant regions. The CD4 TCRs associated with vaccination extended across spike and predominated at 160-218 and 743-854.

After removal of 6 bases from V and 7 bases from J, the junction contained 13 bases not matched to a gene. This CDR3 has 16 amino acids. Germline V lookup: CDR1 SGHVS, CDR2 FQNEAQ. Using immunoSEQ multiplex PCR, the repertoire was profiled, and TCRdb retains in-frame clones only, with some absent. The sample gives some 200,000 clones, around 93% of which show up once; approximately 1% is in the top ten. The V call is TRBV7-8, the J call TRBJ1-4, with TRBD1 matching over 8 bases. Specimen: peripheral blood, collected 28 days after the second AZD1222 dose. This receptor was identified in an adult who received the AZD1222 COVID-19 vaccine. The CDR3 protein is CASSNDRGRGGEKLFF. The CDR3 DNA reads as TGTGCCAGCAGTAACGACAGGGGCCGCGGCGGTGAAAAACTGTTTTTT. The entire variable domain, with the rest obtained from reference TRBV7-8 and TRBJ1-4, is as follows: GAGVSQSPRYKVAKRGQDVALRCDPISGHVSLFWYQQALGQGPEFLTYFQNEAQLDKSGLPSDRFFAERPEGSVSTLKIQRTQQEDSAVYLCASSNDRGRGGEKLFFGSGTQLSVL.